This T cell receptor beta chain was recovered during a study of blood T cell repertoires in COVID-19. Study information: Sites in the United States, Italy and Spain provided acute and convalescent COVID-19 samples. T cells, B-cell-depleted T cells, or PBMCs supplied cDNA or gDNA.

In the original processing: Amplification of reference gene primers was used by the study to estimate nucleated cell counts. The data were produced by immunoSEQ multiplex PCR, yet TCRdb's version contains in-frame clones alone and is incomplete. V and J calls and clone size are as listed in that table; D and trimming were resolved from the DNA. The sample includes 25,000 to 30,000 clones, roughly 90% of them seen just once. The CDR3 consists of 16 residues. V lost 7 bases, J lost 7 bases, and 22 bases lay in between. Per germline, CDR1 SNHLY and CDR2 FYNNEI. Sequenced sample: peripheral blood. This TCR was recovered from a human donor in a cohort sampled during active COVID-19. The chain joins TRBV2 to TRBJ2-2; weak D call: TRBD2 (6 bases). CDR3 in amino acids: CASTPWGTSVGGELFF. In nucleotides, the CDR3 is TGTGCCAGCACTCCATGGGGGACTTCTGTCGGCGGGGAGCTGTTTTTT.